This is a list of T cell receptor beta chains from one sample in a study of CD8 T cells in Susac syndrome. Via MiXCR, TCRdb re-called the immunoSEQ multiplex PCR reads, giving one row per CDR3 protein. This sample yields roughly 400,000 distinct CDR3 sequences, of which 75% to 90% are seen a single time; approximately 0.11% belongs to the top ten. Sequenced: CD8+ T cells from PBMCs. The receptors derive from a human donor with multiple sclerosis. The CDR3 runs from the conserved cysteine through the conserved F or W. Each record gives: J gene, V gene, clone size, D gene, CDR3 protein, CDR3 DNA. D genes are given only for firm matches. Size tells how often a clone was seen (once, few, many) or the class of an expanded clone, and some rows leave it out.

TRBJ2-1 TRBV6-1 - TRBD2 CASRLGAGGLRLVSEQFF TGTGCCAGCAGGCTCGGGGCGGGAGGGCTAAGGCTGGTGAGTGAGCAGTTCTTC
TRBJ2-7 TRBV2 few - CAILLWNGYEQYF TGTGCCATCCTCTTGTGGAATGGCTACGAGCAGTACTTC
TRBJ2-6 TRBV12-5 - TRBD1 CASGLVLGQELNFSGANVLTF TGTGCTAGTGGTTTGGTACTGGGACAGGAGCTAAACTTCTCTGGGGCCAACGTCCTGACTTTC
TRBJ1-5 TRBV5-6 - - CASSLARRDNQPQHF TGTGCCAGCAGCTTGGCCAGGCGGGACAATCAGCCCCAGCATTTT
TRBJ1-2 TRBV27 - TRBD1 CASSFTGTGGNYGYTF TGTGCCAGCAGTTTCACCGGGACAGGGGGGAACTATGGCTACACCTTC
TRBJ2-1 TRBV2 - - CASSGSEQFF TGTGCCAGCAGTGGCAGTGAGCAGTTCTTC
TRBJ2-5 TRBV27 - - CASGFLGQPQETQYF TGTGCCAGCGGTTTTCTAGGACAGCCACAAGAGACCCAGTACTTC
TRBJ2-7 TRBV5-1 once TRBD2 CASSPRAGEILAGDYEQYF TGCGCCAGCAGCCCGAGAGCAGGGGAGATACTAGCGGGAGACTACGAGCAGTACTTC
TRBJ1-2 TRBV7-9 - - CASSFTGQGAANYGYTF TGTGCCAGCAGCTTCACAGGGCAAGGTGCGGCTAACTATGGCTACACCTTC
TRBJ1-3 TRBV29-1 - - CSVVPTAENTIYF TGCAGCGTTGTTCCCACAGCCGAAAACACCATATATTTT
TRBJ2-3 TRBV28 - - CASSLSISSSTDTQYF TGTGCCAGCAGTCTGTCGATCTCCTCTAGCACAGATACGCAGTATTTT
TRBJ2-5 TRBV3-1 - - CASSQDQQGEETQYF TGTGCCAGCAGCCAAGATCAACAGGGCGAAGAGACCCAGTACTTC
TRBJ1-1 TRBV11-3 - - CASSQHGNTEAFF TGTGCCAGCAGCCAGCATGGGAACACTGAAGCTTTCTTT
TRBJ2-7 TRBV19 - - CASSPLAGDSYEQYF TGTGCCAGTAGTCCTCTGGCAGGGGACTCCTACGAGCAGTACTTC
TRBJ2-1 TRBV6-5 - TRBD1 CASSWGQGVNNEQFF TGTGCCAGCAGTTGGGGACAGGGGGTCAACAATGAGCAGTTCTTC
TRBJ2-2 TRBV5-5 few TRBD2 CASSLWSSGADGELFF TGTGCCAGCAGCTTGTGGTCTAGCGGGGCTGACGGGGAGCTGTTTTTT
TRBJ1-1 TRBV27 - - CASSSRGSQAFF TGTGCCAGCAGTTCGAGGGGTAGTCAAGCTTTCTTT
TRBJ2-1 TRBV7-7 once TRBD1 CASSSGTANNEQFF TGTGCCAGCAGCTCCGGGACAGCTAACAATGAGCAGTTCTTC
TRBJ2-1 TRBV27 - TRBD1 CASSQPGQGYNEQFF TGTGCCAGCAGTCAACCGGGACAGGGCTACAATGAGCAGTTCTTC
TRBJ1-5 TRBV10-3 - - CAISDTPTNQPQHF TGTGCCATCAGTGACACTCCCACTAATCAGCCCCAGCATTTT
TRBJ2-7 TRBV19 - - CATTGSSYEQYF TGTGCCACGACAGGTTCATCCTACGAGCAGTACTTC
TRBJ1-1 TRBV6-6 - TRBD1 CASSYVGQGGTEAFF TGTGCCAGCAGTTACGTGGGACAGGGAGGTACTGAAGCTTTCTTT
TRBJ2-4 TRBV29-1 - - CSVLWPGRLAKNIQYF TGCAGCGTCCTTTGGCCCGGCCGGCTAGCCAAAAACATTCAGTACTTC
TRBJ1-1 TRBV19 - - CASSPQGGGTEAFF TGTGCCAGTAGTCCTCAGGGAGGTGGCACTGAAGCTTTCTTT
TRBJ2-7 TRBV6-1 - - CASPSPDRDSHEQYF TGTGCCAGCCCAAGCCCCGACCGGGATTCCCACGAGCAGTACTTC
TRBJ1-6 TRBV13 - TRBD1 CASSPRGGYNSPLHF TGTGCCAGCAGCCCCAGGGGGGGTTATAATTCACCCCTCCACTTT
TRBJ2-7 TRBV4-1 - - CASSQDPSVYEQYF TGCGCCAGCAGCCAAGATCCCTCAGTGTACGAGCAGTACTTC
TRBJ1-4 TRBV28 once - CASSNSSEKLFF TGTGCCAGCAGCAATAGCAGTGAAAAACTGTTTTTT
TRBJ2-7 TRBV27 few TRBD2 CASSLFAGGSYEQYF TGTGCCAGCAGTTTATTTGCGGGAGGCTCCTACGAGCAGTACTTC
TRBJ2-5 TRBV2 - - CASSERGVNSRMTQYF TGTGCCAGCAGTGAAAGGGGAGTTAACTCCCGGATGACCCAGTACTTC
TRBJ2-7 TRBV14 - TRBD2 CASSQDPREDYYEQYF TGTGCCAGCAGCCAAGACCCCCGGGAGGATTACTACGAGCAGTACTTC
TRBJ2-2 TRBV7-9 - TRBD2 CASSLPGLAANTGELFF TGTGCCAGCAGCCTACCGGGACTAGCGGCGAACACCGGGGAGCTGTTTTTT
TRBJ1-1 TRBV12-3/TRBV12-4 - - CASSMETIAFF TGTGCCAGCAGTATGGAGACGATAGCTTTCTTT
TRBJ1-2 TRBV27 - - CASSLEGGAGYTF TGTGCCAGCAGTTTGGAGGGAGGTGCTGGCTACACCTTC